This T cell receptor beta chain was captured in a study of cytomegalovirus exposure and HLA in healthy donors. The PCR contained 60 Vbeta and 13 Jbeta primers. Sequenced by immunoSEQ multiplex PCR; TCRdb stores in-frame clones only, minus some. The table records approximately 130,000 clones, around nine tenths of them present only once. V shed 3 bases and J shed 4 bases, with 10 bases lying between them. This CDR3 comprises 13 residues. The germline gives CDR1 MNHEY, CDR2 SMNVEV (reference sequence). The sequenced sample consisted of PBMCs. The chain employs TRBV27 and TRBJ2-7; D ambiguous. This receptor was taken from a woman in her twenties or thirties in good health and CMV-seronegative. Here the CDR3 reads CASSFSPFYEQYF. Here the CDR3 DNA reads TGTGCCAGCAGTTTCAGTCCATTTTACGAGCAGTACTTC.